Sequencing of this T cell receptor (beta chain) was carried out in a study of T cell repertoires in cytomegalovirus infection. Overall study context: Evidence of both CMV infection and a matching HLA type came from public TCR beta signatures. Findings and caveats of the study: Within the response measured ex vivo, HLA-C-restricted CMV-specific TCR beta clonotypes were dominant. Identification of carriers of CMV plus the relevant HLA was performed using cumulative public TCR beta family frequency.

Comments on this clonotype: The antigen is undetermined.

TCRdb reprocessed the reads via MiXCR and lists one record per CDR3 protein. The sample has 350,000 to 400,000 distinct CDR3 sequences; about 32% are singletons. CDR1 and CDR2 from the germline V gene are LNHDA and SQIVND (reference sequence). J lost 12 bases, V lost 6 bases, and 4 bases had no gene match. The CDR3 extends over 13 amino acids. The input for sequencing was cultured PBMCs, taken from culture after CMV antigen stimulation. The TCR sequence derives from a human donor in good health (CMV status not recorded). Some clones in this sample may be carry-over from other donors' samples. This sequence joins TRBV19 and TRBJ2-1; TRBD2 matches 14 bases. CDR3 sequence (DNA): TGTGCCAGTAGCGGGACTAGCGGGAGAGGGCAGTTCTTC. This sequence encodes CASSGTSGRGQFF.